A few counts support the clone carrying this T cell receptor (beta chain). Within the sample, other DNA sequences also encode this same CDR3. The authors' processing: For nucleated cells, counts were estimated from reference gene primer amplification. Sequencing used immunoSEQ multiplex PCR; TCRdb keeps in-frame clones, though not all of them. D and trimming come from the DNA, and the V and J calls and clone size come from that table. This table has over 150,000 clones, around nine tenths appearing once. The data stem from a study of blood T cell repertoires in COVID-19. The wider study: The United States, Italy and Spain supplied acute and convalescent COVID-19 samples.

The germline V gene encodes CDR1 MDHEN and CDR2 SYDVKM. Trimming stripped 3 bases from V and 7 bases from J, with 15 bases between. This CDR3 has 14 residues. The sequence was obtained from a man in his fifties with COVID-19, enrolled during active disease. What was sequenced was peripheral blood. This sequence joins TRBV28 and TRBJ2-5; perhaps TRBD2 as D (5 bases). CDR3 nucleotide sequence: TGTGCCAGCAGTTTCGGACTTGGCCGGGGGACCCAGTACTTC. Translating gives CASSFGLGRGTQYF.